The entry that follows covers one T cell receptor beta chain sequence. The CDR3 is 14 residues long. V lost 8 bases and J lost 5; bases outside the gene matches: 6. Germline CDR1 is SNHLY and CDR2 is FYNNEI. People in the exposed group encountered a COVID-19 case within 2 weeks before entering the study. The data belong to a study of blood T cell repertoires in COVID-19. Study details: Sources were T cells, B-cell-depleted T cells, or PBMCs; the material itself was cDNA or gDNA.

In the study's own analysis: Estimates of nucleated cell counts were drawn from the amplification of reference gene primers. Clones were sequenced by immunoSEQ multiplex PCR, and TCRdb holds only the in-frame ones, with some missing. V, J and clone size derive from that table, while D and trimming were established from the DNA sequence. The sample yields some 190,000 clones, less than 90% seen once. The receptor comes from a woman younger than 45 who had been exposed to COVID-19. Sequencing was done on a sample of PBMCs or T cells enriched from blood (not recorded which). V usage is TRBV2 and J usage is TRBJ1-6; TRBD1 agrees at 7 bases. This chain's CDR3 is CASLGQSNNSPLHF. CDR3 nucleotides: TGTGCCAGCCTGGGACAGAGTAATAATTCACCCCTCCACTTT.